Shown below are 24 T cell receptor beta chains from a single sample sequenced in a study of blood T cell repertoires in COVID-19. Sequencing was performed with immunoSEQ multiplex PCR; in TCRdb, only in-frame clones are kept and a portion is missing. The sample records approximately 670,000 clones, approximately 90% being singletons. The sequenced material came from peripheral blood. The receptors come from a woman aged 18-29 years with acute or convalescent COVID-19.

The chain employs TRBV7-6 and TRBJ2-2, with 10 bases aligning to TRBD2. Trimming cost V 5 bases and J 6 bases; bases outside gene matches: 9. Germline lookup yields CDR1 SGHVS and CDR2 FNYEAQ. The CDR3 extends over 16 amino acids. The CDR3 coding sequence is TGTGCCAGCAGCCCAGAGCGGGGGGGCCATGCCGGGGAGCTGTTTTTT. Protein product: CASSPERGGHAGELFF. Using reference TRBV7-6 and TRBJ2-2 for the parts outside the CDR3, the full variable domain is GAGVSQSPRYKVTKRGQDVALRCDPISGHVSLYWYRQALGQGPEFLTYFNYEAQQDKSGLPNDRFSAERPEGSISTLTIQRTEQRDSAMYRCASSPERGGHAGELFFGEGSRLTVL.

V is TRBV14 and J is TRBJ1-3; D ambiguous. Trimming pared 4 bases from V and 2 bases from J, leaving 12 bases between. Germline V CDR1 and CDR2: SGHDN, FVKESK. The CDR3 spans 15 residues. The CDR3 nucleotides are TGTGCCAGCAGCCGCCCGGGATTGACTGGAAACACCATATATTTT. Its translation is CASSRPGLTGNTIYF. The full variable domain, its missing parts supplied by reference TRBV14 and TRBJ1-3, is EAGVTQFPSHSVIEKGQTVTLRCDPISGHDNLYWYRRVMGKEIKFLLHFVKESKQDESGMPNNRFLAERTGGTYSTLKVQPAELEDSGVYFCASSRPGLTGNTIYFGEGSWLTVV.

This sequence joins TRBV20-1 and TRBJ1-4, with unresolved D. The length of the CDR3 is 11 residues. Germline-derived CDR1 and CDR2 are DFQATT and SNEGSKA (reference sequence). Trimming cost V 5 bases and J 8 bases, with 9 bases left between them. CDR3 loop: CSASIGEKLFF. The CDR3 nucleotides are TGCAGTGCTTCAATCGGGGAAAAACTGTTTTTT.

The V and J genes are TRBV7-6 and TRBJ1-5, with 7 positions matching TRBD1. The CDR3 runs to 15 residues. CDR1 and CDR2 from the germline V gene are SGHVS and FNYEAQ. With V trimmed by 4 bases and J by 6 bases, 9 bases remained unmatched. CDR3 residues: CASSYRQGAGQPQHF. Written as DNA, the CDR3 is TGTGCCAGCAGCTATAGACAGGGAGCAGGTCAGCCCCAGCATTTT.

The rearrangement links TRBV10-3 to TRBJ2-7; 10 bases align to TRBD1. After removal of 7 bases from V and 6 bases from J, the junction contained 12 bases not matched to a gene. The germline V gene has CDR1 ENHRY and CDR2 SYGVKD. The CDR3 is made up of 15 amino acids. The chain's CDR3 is CAIKPGTGEWGEQYF. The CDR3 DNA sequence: TGTGCCATCAAGCCCGGGACAGGGGAATGGGGCGAGCAGTACTTC.

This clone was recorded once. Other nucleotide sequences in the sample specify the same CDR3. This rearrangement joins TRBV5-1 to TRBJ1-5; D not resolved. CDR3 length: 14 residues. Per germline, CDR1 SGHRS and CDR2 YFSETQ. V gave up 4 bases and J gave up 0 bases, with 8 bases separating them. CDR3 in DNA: TGCGCCAGCAGCCTGGGAGGTAGCAATCAGCCCCAGCATTTT. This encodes CASSLGGSNQPQHF.

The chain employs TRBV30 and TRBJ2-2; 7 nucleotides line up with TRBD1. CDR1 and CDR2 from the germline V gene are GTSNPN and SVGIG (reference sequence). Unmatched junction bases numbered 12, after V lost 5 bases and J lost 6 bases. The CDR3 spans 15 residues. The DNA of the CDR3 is TGTGCCTGGGGGCCCGGACAGGAGACCTCCGGGGAGCTGTTTTTT. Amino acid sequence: CAWGPGQETSGELFF.

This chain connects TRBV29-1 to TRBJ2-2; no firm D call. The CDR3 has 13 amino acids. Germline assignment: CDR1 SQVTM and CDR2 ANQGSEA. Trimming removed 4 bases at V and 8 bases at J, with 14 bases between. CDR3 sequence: CSVGSQNTGELFF. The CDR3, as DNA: TGCAGCGTTGGGTCACAGAATACGGGGGAGCTGTTTTTT.

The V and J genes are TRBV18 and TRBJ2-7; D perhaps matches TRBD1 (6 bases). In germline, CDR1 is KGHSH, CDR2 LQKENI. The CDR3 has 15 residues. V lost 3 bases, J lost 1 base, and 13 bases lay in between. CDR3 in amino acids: CASSPNRDTSYEQYF. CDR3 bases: TGTGCCAGCTCACCGAATCGGGACACATCCTACGAGCAGTACTTC.

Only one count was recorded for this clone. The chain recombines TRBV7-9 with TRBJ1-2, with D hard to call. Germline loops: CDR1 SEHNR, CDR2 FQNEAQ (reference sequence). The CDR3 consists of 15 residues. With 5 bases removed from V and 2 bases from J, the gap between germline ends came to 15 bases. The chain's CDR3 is CASSLDKYENYGYTF. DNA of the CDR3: TGTGCCAGCAGCCTTGACAAATATGAAAACTATGGCTACACCTTC.

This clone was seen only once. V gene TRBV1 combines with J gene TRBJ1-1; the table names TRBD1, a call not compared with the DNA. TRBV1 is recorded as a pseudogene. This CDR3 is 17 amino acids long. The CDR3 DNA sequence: TGCACCAGCAGCCTGACCCGTCAGGGGGCGAATTTATCAGTAGCTTTCTTT. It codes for CTSSLTRQGANLSVAFF.

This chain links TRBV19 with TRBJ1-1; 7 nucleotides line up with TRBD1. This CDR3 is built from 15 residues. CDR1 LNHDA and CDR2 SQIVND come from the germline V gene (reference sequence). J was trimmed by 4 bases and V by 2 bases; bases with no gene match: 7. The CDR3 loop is CASSISPGGFTEAFF. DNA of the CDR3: TGTGCCAGTAGTATATCCCCAGGGGGGTTCACTGAAGCTTTCTTT.

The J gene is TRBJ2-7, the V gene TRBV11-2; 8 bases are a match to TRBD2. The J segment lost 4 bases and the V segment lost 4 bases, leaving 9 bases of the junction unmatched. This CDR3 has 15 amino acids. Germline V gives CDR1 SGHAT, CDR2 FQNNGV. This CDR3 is CASSYRAGESYEQYF. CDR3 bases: TGTGCCAGCAGCTATAGAGCGGGGGAGTCATACGAGCAGTACTTC.

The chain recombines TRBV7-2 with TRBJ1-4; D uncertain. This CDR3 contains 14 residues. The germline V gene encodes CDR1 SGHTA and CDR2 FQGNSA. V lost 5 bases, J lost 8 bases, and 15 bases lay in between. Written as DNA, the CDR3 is TGTGCCAGCAGCACCAGTCTGGGCAGGGAAAAACTGTTTTTT. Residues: CASSTSLGREKLFF.

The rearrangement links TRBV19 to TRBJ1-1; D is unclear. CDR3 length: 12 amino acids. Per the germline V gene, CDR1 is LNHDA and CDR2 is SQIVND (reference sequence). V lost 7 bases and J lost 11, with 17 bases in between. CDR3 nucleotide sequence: TGTGCCAGTAAGGGCGGCGGGGTAGGGGCTTTCTTT. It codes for CASKGGGVGAFF.

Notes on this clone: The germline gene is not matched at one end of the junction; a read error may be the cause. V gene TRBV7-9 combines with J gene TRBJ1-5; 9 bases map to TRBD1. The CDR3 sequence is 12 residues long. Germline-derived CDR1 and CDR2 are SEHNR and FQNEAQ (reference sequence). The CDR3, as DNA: TGTGCCAGCAGCTTTACCGGGACAGGGTTGAATTTT. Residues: CASSFTGTGLNF. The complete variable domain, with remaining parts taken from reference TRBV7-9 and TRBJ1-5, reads DTGVSQNPRHKITKRGQNVTFRCDPISEHNRLYWYRQTLGQGPEFLTYFQNEAQLEKSRLLSDRFSAERPKGSFSTLEIQRTEQGDSAMYLCASSFTGTGLNFGDGTRLSIL.

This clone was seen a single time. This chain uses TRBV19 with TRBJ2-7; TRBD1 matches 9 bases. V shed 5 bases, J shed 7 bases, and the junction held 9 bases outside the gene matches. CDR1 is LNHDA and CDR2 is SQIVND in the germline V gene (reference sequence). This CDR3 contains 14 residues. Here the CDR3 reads CASSARDRVREQYF. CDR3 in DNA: TGTGCCAGTAGTGCCCGGGACAGGGTTCGGGAGCAGTACTTC.

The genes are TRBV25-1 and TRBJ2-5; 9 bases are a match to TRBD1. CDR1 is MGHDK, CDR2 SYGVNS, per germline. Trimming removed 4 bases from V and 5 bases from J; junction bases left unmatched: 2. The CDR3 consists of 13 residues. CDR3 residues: CASSGDRVETQYF. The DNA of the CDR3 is TGTGCCAGCAGTGGGGACAGGGTGGAGACCCAGTACTTC.

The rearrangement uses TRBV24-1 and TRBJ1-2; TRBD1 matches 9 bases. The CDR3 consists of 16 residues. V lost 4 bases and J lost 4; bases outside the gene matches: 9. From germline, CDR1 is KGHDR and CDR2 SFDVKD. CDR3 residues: CATSEPGQGDLYGYTF. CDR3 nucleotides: TGTGCCACCAGTGAACCGGGACAGGGAGACCTCTATGGCTACACCTTC.

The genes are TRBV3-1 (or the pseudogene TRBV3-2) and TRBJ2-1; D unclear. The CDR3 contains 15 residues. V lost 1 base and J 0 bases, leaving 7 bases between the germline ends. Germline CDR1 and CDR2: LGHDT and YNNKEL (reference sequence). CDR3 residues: CASSQGLSSYNEQFF. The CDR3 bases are TGTGCCAGCAGCCAAGGTCTGAGCTCCTACAATGAGCAGTTCTTC.

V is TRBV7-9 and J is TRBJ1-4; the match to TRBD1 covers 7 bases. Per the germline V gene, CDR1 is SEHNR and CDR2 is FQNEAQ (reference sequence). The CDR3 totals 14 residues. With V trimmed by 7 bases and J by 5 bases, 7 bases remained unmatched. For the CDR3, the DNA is TGTGCCAGCACCTTTTGGACAGGAAATGAAAAACTGTTTTTT. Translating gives CASTFWTGNEKLFF.

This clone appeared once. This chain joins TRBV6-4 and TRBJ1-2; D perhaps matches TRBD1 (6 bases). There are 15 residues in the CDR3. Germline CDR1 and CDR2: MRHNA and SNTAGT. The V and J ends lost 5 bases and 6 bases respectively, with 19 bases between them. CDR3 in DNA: TGTGCCAGCAGTACCGAAGGGGGTAATTCGGATGGCTACACCTTC. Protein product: CASSTEGGNSDGYTF.

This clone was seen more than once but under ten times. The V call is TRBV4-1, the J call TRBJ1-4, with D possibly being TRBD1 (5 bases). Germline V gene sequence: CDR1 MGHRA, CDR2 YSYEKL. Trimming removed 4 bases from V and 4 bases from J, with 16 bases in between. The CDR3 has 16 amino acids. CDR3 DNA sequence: TGCGCCAGCAGCCTCCCTGAAGGGGTGGGTAATGAAAAACTGTTTTTT. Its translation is CASSLPEGVGNEKLFF.

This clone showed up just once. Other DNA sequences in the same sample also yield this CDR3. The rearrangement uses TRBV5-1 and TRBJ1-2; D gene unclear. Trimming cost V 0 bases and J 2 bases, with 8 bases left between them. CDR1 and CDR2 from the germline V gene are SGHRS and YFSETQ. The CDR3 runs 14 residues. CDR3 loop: CASSLVPANYGYTF. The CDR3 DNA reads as TGCGCCAGCAGCTTGGTCCCAGCGAACTATGGCTACACCTTC.